Reported below is one T cell receptor (beta chain). Here immunoSEQ multiplex PCR was the method, and the copy in TCRdb shows in-frame clones only, minus some. The repertoire holds fewer than 120,000 clones, around nine tenths seen once, with under 1.5% in the top ten. This entry belongs to a study of siplizumab effects on memory and regulatory T cells. CDR3 length: 13 residues. V gave up 4 bases and J gave up 15 bases; unmatched junction bases: 12. CDR1 is SNHLY, CDR2 FYNNEI, per germline. Material for sequencing was CD4+ T cells sorted from blood. The receptor comes from a human donor in good health. The chain links TRBV2 to TRBJ2-1, with TRBD2 matching 7 bases. CDR3 coding DNA: TGTGCCAGCAGTGTTGGCCCTCTAGCGGCTCGGTTCTTC. Protein sequence: CASSVGPLAARFF.